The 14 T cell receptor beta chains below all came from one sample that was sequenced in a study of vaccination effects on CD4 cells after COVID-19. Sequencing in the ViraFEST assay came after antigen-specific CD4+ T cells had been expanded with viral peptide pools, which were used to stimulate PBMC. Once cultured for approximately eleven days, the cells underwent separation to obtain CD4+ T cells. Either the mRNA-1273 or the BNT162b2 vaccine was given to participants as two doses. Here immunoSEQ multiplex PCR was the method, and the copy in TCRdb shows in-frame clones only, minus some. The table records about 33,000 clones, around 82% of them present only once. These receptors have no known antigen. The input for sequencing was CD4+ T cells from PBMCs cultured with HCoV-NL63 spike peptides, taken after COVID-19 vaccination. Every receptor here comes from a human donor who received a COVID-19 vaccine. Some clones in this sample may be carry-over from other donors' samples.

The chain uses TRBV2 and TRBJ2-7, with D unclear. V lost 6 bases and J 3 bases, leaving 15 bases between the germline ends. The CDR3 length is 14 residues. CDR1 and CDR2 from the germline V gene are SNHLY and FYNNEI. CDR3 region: CASRGSQNSYEQYV. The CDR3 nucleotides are TGTGCCAGCAGAGGGTCTCAAAACAGCTACGAGCAGTACGTC.

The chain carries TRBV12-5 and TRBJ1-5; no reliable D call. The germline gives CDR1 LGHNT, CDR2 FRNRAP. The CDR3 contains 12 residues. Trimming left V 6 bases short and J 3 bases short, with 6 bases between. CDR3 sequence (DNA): TGTGCTAGTGGGGTGGACAATCAGCCCCAGCATTTT. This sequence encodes CASGVDNQPQHF.

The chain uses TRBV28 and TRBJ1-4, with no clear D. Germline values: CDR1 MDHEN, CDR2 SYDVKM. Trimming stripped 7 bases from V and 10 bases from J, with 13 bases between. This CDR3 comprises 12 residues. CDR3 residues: CASTWQAGKLFF. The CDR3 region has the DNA TGTGCCAGCACATGGCAGGCTGGAAAACTGTTTTTT.

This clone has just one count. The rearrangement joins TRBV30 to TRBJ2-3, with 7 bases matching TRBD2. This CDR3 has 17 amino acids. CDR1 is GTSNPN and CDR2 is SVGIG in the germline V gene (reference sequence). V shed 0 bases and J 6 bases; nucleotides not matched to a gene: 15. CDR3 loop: CAWSVPPGTNHKDTQYF. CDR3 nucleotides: TGTGCCTGGAGTGTACCCCCCGGGACTAACCACAAGGATACGCAGTATTTT.

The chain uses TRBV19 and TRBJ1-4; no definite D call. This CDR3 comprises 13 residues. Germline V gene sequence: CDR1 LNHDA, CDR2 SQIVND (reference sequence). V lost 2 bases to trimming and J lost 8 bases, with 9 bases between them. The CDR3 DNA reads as TGTGCCAGTAGTATACAAGGGCCCGAAAAACTGTTTTTT. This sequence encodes CASSIQGPEKLFF.

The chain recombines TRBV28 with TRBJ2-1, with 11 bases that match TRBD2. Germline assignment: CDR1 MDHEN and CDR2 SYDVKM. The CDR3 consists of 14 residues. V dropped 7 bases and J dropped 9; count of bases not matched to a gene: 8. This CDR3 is CASTERLAGGEQFF. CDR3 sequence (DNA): TGTGCCAGCACGGAGAGGCTAGCGGGGGGTGAGCAGTTCTTC.

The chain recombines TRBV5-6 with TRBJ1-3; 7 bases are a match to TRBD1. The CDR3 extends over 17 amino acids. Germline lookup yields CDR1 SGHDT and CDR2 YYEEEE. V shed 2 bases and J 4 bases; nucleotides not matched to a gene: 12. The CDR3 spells CASSFWQGVSAGNTIYF. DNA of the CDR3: TGTGCCAGCAGCTTTTGGCAGGGGGTATCGGCCGGAAACACCATATATTTT.

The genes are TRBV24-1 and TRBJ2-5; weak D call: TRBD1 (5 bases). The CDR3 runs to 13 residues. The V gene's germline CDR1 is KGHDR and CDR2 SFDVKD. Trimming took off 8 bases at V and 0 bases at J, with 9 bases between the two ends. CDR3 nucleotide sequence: TGTGCCACCAAGGTAGGGGACCAAGAGACCCAGTACTTC. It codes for CATKVGDQETQYF.

The CDR3: CASSERTAVQETQYF. The DNA of the CDR3 is TGTGCCAGCAGTGAAAGGACAGCGGTCCAAGAGACCCAGTACTTC. The chain carries TRBV6-1 and TRBJ2-5; tentatively, D is TRBD1 (6 bases). The CDR3 has 15 residues. The germline V gene has CDR1 MNHNS and CDR2 SASEGT. Trimming left V 2 bases short and J 1 base short, with 11 bases between.

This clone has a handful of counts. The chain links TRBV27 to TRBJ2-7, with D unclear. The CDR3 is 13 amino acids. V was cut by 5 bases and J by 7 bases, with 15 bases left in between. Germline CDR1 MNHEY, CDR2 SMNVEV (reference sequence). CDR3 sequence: CASSPSRSREQYV. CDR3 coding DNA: TGTGCCAGCAGTCCCTCCAGGTCGAGGGAGCAGTACGTC.

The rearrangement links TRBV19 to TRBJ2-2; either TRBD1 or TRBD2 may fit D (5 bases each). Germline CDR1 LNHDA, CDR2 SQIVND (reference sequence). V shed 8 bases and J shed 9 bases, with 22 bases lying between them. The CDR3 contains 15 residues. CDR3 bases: TGTGCCAGTGCAGATGGCTCGGGGACGATCCGGGAGCTGTTTTTT. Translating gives CASADGSGTIRELFF.

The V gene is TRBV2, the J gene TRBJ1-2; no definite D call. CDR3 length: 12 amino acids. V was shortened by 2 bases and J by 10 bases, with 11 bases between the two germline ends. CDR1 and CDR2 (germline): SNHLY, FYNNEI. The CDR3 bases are TGTGCCAGCAGTGAATCAGGTTCTGTCTACACCTTC. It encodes CASSESGSVYTF.

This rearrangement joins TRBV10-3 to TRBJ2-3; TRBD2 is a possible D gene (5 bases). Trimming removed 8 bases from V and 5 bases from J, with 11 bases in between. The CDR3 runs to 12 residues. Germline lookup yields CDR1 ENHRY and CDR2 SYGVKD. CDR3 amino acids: CAIESAGDTQYF. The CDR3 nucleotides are TGTGCCATCGAGAGCGCGGGAGATACGCAGTATTTT.

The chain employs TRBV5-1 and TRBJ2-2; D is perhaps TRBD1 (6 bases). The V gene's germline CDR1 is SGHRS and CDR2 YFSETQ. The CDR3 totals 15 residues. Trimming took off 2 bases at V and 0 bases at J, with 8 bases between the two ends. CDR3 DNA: TGCGCCAGCAGCTTAAACAGGGCGAACACCGGGGAGCTGTTTTTT. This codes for CASSLNRANTGELFF. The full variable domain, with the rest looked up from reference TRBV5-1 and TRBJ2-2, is KAGVTQTPRYLIKTRGQQVTLSCSPISGHRSVSWYQQTPGQGLQFLFEYFSETQRNKGNFPGRFSGRQFSNSRSEMNVSTLELGDSALYLCASSLNRANTGELFFGEGSRLTVL.